This TCR beta chain was documented in a study of regulatory T cells in long-lasting Graves disease. In its sample, this clonotype was seen many times. Specified time point: newly diagnosed GD, antithyroid drugs for less than 3 months. Researchers made the TCR library from RNA that was extracted from PBMCs. CDR3-region Arm-PCR and iRepertoire HTBI primers produced the TCR beta libraries. TCRdb re-analysed the multiplex PCR reads in MiXCR, keeping a single row per CDR3 protein. This sample yields approximately 540,000 distinct CDR3 sequences, of which about 11% are seen a single time; 8.9% belongs to the top ten. This sample also belongs to another study, concerning T cells in Graves' hyperthyroidism and ophthalmopathy.

This receptor was taken from a woman younger than 45 with Graves disease. The sequences come from peripheral blood mononuclear cells (PBMCs), collected at new diagnosis, from a patient treated with antithyroid drugs.

The CDR3 DNA reads TGCACCTTCGGGTCAAGGTCCCAGACCCAGTACTTC. It encodes CTFGSRSQTQYF. The J gene is TRBJ2-5, the V gene TRBV20-1; D unclear. This CDR3 is built from 12 residues. Germline V gives CDR1 DFQATT, CDR2 SNEGSKA (reference sequence).